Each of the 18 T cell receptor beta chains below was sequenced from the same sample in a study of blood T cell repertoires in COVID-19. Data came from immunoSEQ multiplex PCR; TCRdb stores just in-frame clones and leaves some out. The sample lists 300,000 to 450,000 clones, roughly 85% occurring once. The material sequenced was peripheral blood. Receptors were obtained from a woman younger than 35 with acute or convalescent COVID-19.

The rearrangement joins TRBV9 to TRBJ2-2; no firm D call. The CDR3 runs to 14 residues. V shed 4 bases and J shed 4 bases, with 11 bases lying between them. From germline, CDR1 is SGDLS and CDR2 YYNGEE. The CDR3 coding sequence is TGTGCCAGCAGCCCTAACCAGGCCACCGGGGAGCTGTTTTTT. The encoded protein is CASSPNQATGELFF. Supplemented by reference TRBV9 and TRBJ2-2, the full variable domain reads DSGVTQTPKHLITATGQRVTLRCSPRSGDLSVYWYQQSLDQGLQFLIQYYNGEERAKGNILERFSAQQFPDLHSELNLSSLELGDSALYFCASSPNQATGELFFGEGSRLTVL.

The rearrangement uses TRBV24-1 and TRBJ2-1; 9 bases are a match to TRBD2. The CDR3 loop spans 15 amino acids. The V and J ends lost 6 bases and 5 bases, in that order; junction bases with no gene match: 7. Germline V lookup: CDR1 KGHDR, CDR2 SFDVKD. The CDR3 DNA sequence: TGTGCCACCAGTAAGGGCGGGAGGGTGGACAATGAGCAGTTCTTC. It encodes CATSKGGRVDNEQFF.

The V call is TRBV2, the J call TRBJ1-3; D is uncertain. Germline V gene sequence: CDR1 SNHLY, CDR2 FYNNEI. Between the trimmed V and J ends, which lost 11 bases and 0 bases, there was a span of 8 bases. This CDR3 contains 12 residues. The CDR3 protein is CASESSGNTIYF. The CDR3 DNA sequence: TGTGCCTCCGAGAGCTCTGGAAACACCATATATTTT.

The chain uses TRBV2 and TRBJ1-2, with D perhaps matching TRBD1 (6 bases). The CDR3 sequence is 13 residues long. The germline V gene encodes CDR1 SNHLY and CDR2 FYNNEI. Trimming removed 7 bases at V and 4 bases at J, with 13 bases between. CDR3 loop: CASNTGIIYGYTF. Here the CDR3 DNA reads TGTGCCAGCAATACAGGGATTATCTATGGCTACACCTTC.

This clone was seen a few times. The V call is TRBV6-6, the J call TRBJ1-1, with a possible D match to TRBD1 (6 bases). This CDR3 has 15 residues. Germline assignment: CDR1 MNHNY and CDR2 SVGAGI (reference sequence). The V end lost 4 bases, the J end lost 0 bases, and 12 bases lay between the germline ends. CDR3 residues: CASSSARTVNTEAFF. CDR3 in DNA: TGTGCCAGCAGTTCGGCGAGGACAGTGAACACTGAAGCTTTCTTT.

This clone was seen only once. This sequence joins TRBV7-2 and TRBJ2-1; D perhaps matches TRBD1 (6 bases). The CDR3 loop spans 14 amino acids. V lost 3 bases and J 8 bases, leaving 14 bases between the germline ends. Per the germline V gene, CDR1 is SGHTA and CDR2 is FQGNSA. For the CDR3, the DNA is TGTGCCAGCAGCTTTGCAAGGGGGTCCTATGAGCAGTTCTTC. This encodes CASSFARGSYEQFF.

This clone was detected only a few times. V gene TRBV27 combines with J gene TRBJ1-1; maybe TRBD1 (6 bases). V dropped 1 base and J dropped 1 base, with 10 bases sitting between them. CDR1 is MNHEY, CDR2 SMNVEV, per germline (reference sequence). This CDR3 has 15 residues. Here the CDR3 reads CASSLYGQSNTEAFF. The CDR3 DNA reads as TGTGCCAGCAGTTTATACGGACAGTCGAACACTGAAGCTTTCTTT.

This CDR3 is CATSDPPDQPQHF. The CDR3 DNA reads as TGTGCCACCAGTGATCCCCCCGATCAGCCCCAGCATTTT. The rearrangement links TRBV24-1 to TRBJ1-5; D ambiguous. The CDR3 is 13 amino acids. CDR1 and CDR2 from the germline V gene are KGHDR and SFDVKD. Trimming took off 3 bases at V and 5 bases at J, with 7 bases between the two ends.

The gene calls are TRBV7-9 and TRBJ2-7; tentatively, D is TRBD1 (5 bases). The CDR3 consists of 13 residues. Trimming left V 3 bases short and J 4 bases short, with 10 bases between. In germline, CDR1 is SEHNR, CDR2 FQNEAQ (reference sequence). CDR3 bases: TGTGCCAGCAGCTTTGGTCGACAGTACGAGCAGTACTTC. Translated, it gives CASSFGRQYEQYF.

The CDR3 DNA follows: TGTGCCAGCAGCTTAGATTATAACAGAGCGGATAATTCACCCCTCCACTTT. It yields the protein CASSLDYNRADNSPLHF. This chain uses TRBV11-2 with TRBJ1-6; D is unresolved. The CDR3 is 17 residues long. Per the germline V gene, CDR1 is SGHAT and CDR2 is FQNNGV. The V and J ends lost 0 bases and 5 bases respectively, with 14 bases between them.

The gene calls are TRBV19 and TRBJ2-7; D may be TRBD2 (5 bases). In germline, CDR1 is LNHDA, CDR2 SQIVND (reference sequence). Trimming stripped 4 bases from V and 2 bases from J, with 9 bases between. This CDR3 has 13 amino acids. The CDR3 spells CASSSGSAYEQYF. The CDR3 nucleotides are TGTGCCAGTAGTAGCGGGTCAGCCTACGAGCAGTACTTC.

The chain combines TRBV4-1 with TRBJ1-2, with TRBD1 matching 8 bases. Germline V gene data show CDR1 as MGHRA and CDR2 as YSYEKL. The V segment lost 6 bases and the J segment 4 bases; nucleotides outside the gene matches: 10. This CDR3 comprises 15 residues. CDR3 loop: CASSPDRVVRYGYTF. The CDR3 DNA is TGCGCCAGCAGTCCGGACAGGGTGGTTCGCTATGGCTACACCTTC.

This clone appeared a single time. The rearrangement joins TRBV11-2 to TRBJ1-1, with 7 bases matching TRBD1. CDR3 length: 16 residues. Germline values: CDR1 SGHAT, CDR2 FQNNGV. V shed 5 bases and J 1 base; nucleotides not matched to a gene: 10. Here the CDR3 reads CASSPPRQGQNTEAFF. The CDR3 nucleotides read TGTGCCAGCAGCCCGCCCAGACAGGGCCAGAACACTGAAGCTTTCTTT.

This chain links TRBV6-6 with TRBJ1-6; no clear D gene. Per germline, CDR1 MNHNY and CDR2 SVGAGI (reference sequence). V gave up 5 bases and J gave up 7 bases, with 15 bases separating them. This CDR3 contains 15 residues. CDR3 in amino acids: CASSGVGGGNSPLHF. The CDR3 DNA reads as TGTGCCAGCAGTGGGGTCGGAGGCGGGAATTCACCCCTCCACTTT.

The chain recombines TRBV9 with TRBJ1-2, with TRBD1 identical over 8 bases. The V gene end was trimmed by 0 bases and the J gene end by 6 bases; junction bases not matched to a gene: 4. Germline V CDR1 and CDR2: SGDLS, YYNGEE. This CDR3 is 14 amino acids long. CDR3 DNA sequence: TGTGCCAGCAGCGTAGACAGGGGGTTTCATGGCTACACCTTC. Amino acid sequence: CASSVDRGFHGYTF. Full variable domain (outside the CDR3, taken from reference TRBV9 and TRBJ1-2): DSGVTQTPKHLITATGQRVTLRCSPRSGDLSVYWYQQSLDQGLQFLIQYYNGEERAKGNILERFSAQQFPDLHSELNLSSLELGDSALYFCASSVDRGFHGYTFGSGTRLTVV.

CDR3 nucleotides: TGTGCCAGCAACCGGGGGGGACCTCAGCCCCAGCATTTT. As protein: CASNRGGPQPQHF. The V and J genes are TRBV12-3 or TRBV12-4 and TRBJ1-5; D perhaps matches TRBD1 (5 bases). Trimming pared 7 bases from V and 6 bases from J, leaving 13 bases between. This CDR3 region has 13 residues.

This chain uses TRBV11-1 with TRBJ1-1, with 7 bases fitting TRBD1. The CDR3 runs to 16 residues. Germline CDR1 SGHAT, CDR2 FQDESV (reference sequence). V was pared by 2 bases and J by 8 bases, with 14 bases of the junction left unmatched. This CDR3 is CASSLRSGLRDSEAFF. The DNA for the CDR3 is TGTGCCAGCAGCTTAAGGTCCGGGCTCCGGGACAGCGAAGCTTTCTTT.

The CDR3 DNA reads as TGTGCCAGCAGTTATGGTCAGGGGACAGATACGCAGTATTTT. Translation: CASSYGQGTDTQYF. The rearrangement links TRBV6-6 to TRBJ2-3; TRBD1 is a possible D gene (6 bases). From germline, CDR1 is MNHNY and CDR2 SVGAGI (reference sequence). V was clipped by 3 bases and J by 3 bases, with 10 bases between them. The CDR3 runs 14 residues.